These 30 T cell receptor beta chains came from one sample sequenced in a study of cytotoxic CD8 clonotypes in ibrutinib-treated CLL. Only in-frame clones appear in the TCRdb table, and some are missing; sequencing was by immunoSEQ multiplex PCR. The data contain around 150,000 clones, roughly 80% of them seen just once; the ten biggest clones take up roughly 2%. The sequenced sample was PBMCs, obtained after 12 months of ibrutinib treatment. The receptor set was obtained from a human donor with chronic lymphocytic leukemia.

Comment on this clone: The same CDR3 arises from other DNA sequences in this sample as well. The chain joins TRBV18 to TRBJ2-7; D is ambiguous. The CDR3 is made up of 11 amino acids. V was shortened by 3 bases and J by 2 bases, with 2 bases between the two germline ends. Germline V gene data show CDR1 as KGHSH and CDR2 as LQKENI. For the CDR3, the DNA is TGTGCCAGCTCACCTGCCTACGAGCAGTACTTC. It translates to CASSPAYEQYF.

The J gene is TRBJ1-1, the V gene TRBV28, with D tentatively TRBD1 (5 bases). V was shortened by 5 bases and J by 5 bases, with 12 bases between the two germline ends. Germline assignment: CDR1 MDHEN and CDR2 SYDVKM. This CDR3 comprises 13 residues. The CDR3 sequence: CASSPGKVTEAFF. The CDR3 nucleotides are TGTGCCAGCAGTCCAGGGAAAGTAACTGAAGCTTTCTTT.

The rearrangement links TRBV5-1 to TRBJ2-7, with 8 bases that match TRBD1. J gave up 4 bases and V 7 bases, and 7 bases lay outside the gene matches. Germline lookup yields CDR1 SGHRS and CDR2 YFSETQ. The CDR3 covers 13 residues. The CDR3 loop is CASGGQGSYEQYF. For the CDR3, the DNA is TGCGCCAGCGGAGGACAGGGTTCTTACGAGCAGTACTTC.

The rearrangement uses TRBV6-1 and TRBJ2-7; D is possibly TRBD1 or TRBD2 (5 bases each). Germline CDR1 reads MNHNS; CDR2 reads SASEGT. V was pared by 8 bases and J by 6 bases, with 20 bases between. The CDR3 totals 14 residues. The CDR3 coding sequence is TGTGCCAGCGGCAAAACGGGACCGCTGGGCGAGCAGTACTTC. It encodes CASGKTGPLGEQYF.

This chain uses TRBV7-9 with TRBJ2-1; D is perhaps TRBD2 (6 bases). The V end was cut by 5 bases, the J end by 7 bases, with 15 bases between. The CDR3 extends over 14 amino acids. Looked up from germline, CDR1 is SEHNR and CDR2 is FQNEAQ (reference sequence). CDR3 in amino acids: CASSPVGGVNEQFF. Written as DNA, the CDR3 is TGTGCCAGCAGCCCCGTCGGAGGGGTGAATGAGCAGTTCTTC.

The gene calls are TRBV2 and TRBJ1-1; D perhaps matches TRBD1 (5 bases). CDR3 length equals 15 residues. V gave up 9 bases and J gave up 4 bases, with 21 bases separating them. CDR1 is SNHLY and CDR2 is FYNNEI in the germline V gene. The CDR3 DNA reads as TGTGCCAGGAGCCCAAAAGGCAGGGCGGGCACTGAAGCTTTCTTT. Translated, it gives CARSPKGRAGTEAFF.

This clone was recorded a few times. J is TRBJ2-1 and V is TRBV7-9, with unresolved D. Trimming stripped 4 bases from V and 5 bases from J, with 6 bases between. CDR3 length: 12 residues. Germline V gene data show CDR1 as SEHNR and CDR2 as FQNEAQ (reference sequence). CDR3 residues: CASSYTDNEQFF. The CDR3 coding sequence is TGTGCCAGCAGCTACACCGACAATGAGCAGTTCTTC.

This clone was picked up a small number of times. The J gene is TRBJ2-7, the V gene TRBV5-1, with 9 nucleotides matching TRBD1. Germline trimming cut 2 bases from V and 6 bases from J; bases unmatched to any gene: 12. Per germline, CDR1 SGHRS and CDR2 YFSETQ. The CDR3 spans 16 residues. CDR3 loop: CASSLTGGGYGSEQYF. The CDR3 DNA follows: TGCGCCAGCAGCTTAACAGGGGGCGGTTATGGGAGCGAGCAGTACTTC.

The rearrangement uses TRBV11-2 and TRBJ2-2; D may be TRBD2 (6 bases). Germline-derived CDR1 and CDR2 are SGHAT and FQNNGV. This CDR3 region has 14 residues. The V and J ends lost 4 bases and 6 bases respectively, with 12 bases between them. As DNA, the CDR3 is TGTGCCAGCAGCTCGACTAGGGTCCCCGGGGAGCTGTTTTTT. The encoded protein is CASSSTRVPGELFF.

This clone was seen once. The chain joins TRBV11-2 to TRBJ1-4; 7 bases are shared with TRBD1. The germline V gene encodes CDR1 SGHAT and CDR2 FQNNGV. With 1 base clipped from V and 6 bases from J, the junction kept 8 bases outside the gene matches. The CDR3 is 16 amino acids. Written as DNA, the CDR3 is TGTGCCAGCAGCTTAGGACGACAGGGTTCGGATGAAAAACTGTTTTTT. This encodes CASSLGRQGSDEKLFF.

The V call is TRBV14, the J call TRBJ2-5; D tentatively fits TRBD1 or TRBD2 (5 bases each). The V and J ends lost 0 bases and 7 bases respectively, with 24 bases between them. Looked up from germline, CDR1 is SGHDN and CDR2 is FVKESK. The CDR3 loop spans 18 amino acids. The CDR3 sequence is CASSQDRGAGLGVWTQYF. CDR3 DNA: TGTGCCAGCAGCCAAGATCGAGGGGCGGGTCTGGGGGTTTGGACCCAGTACTTC.

The chain is built from TRBV7-9 and TRBJ1-2, with D uncertain. Germline V gene data show CDR1 as SEHNR and CDR2 as FQNEAQ (reference sequence). V was clipped by 2 bases and J by 4 bases, with 11 bases between them. The CDR3 runs 14 residues. In DNA, the CDR3 is TGTGCCAGCAGCTTAAATGCGTGGGCCTATGGCTACACCTTC. This translates into CASSLNAWAYGYTF.

CDR3 residues: CASSFLGWGTQAQETQYF. The CDR3 DNA reads as TGTGCCAGCAGCTTCTTGGGCTGGGGGACACAAGCTCAAGAGACCCAGTACTTC. This sequence joins TRBV13 and TRBJ2-5; possibly TRBD1 for D (6 bases). Trimming took off 3 bases at V and 2 bases at J, with 22 bases between the two ends. Germline CDR1 reads PRHDT; CDR2 reads FYEKMQ (reference sequence). This CDR3 has 18 amino acids.

The V and J genes are TRBV9 and TRBJ2-7; 12 bases align to TRBD2. The junction had 13 bases not matched to a gene; V was cut back by 3 bases and J by 3 bases. The CDR3 is made up of 18 amino acids. Germline V lookup: CDR1 SGDLS, CDR2 YYNGEE. CDR3 nucleotide sequence: TGTGCCAGCAGCGGGGGGAAGGACGGACTAGCGGGGAACTACGAGCAGTACTTC. It encodes CASSGGKDGLAGNYEQYF.

The genes are TRBV4-3 and TRBJ2-3; 7 nucleotides align to TRBD2. The CDR3 totals 16 residues. From germline, CDR1 is LGHNA and CDR2 YSLEER. V was clipped by 3 bases and J by 3 bases; unmatched bases: 9. CDR3 sequence: CASSQIGPGGTDTQYF. CDR3 in DNA: TGCGCCAGCAGCCAGATAGGTCCGGGAGGTACAGATACGCAGTATTTT.

The CDR3 sequence is CASSEMDRGLNEQYF. The CDR3 DNA reads as TGTGCCAGCAGCGAGATGGACAGGGGCTTGAACGAGCAGTACTTC. V and J are TRBV9 and TRBJ2-7; 9 bases are a match to TRBD1. The V segment lost 3 bases and the J segment 5 bases; nucleotides outside the gene matches: 9. The CDR3 sequence is 15 residues long. Germline V CDR1 and CDR2: SGDLS, YYNGEE.

There are a few counts of this clone. The CDR3 loop reads CASRRDRLSYEQYF. CDR3 sequence (DNA): TGTGCCAGCAGGCGGGACCGACTCTCCTACGAGCAGTACTTC. This sequence joins TRBV5-5 and TRBJ2-7, with D possibly matching TRBD2 (6 bases). This CDR3 region has 14 residues. Germline CDR1 reads SGHKS; CDR2 reads YYEKEE (reference sequence). The V end was cut by 5 bases, the J end by 0 bases, with 12 bases between.

The chain carries TRBV19 and TRBJ2-2, with TRBD1 identical over 7 bases. The CDR3 extends over 15 amino acids. V lost 9 bases, J lost 5 bases, and 12 bases stayed unmatched. Germline assignment: CDR1 LNHDA and CDR2 SQIVND (reference sequence). CDR3 bases: TGTGCCAGCATGGAGACAGGGCCGGGGACCGGGGAGCTGTTTTTT. This translates into CASMETGPGTGELFF. The variable domain in full, completed from reference TRBV19 and TRBJ2-2, reads DGGITQSPKYLFRKEGQNVTLSCEQNLNHDAMYWYRQDPGQGLRLIYYSQIVNDFQKGDIAEGYSVSREKKESFPLTVTSAQKNPTAFYLCASMETGPGTGELFFGEGSRLTVL.

CDR3 sequence reads: CASTNTWETQYF. CDR3 DNA: TGTGCCAGCACCAACACTTGGGAGACCCAGTACTTC. V gene TRBV6-5 combines with J gene TRBJ2-5; D remains unclear. Trimming stripped 7 bases from V and 5 bases from J, with 11 bases between. There are 12 residues in the CDR3. The germline V gene has CDR1 MNHEY and CDR2 SVGAGI.

In DNA, the CDR3 is TGTGCCAGCAGTGACTCGCTGACCCCCTATGGGGACGGTGCCTACGAGCAGTACTTC. Its translation: CASSDSLTPYGDGAYEQYF. The chain couples TRBV6-4 to TRBJ2-7; the D call may be TRBD1 or TRBD2 (5 bases each). The CDR3 is made up of 19 amino acids. CDR1 and CDR2 from the germline V gene are MRHNA and SNTAGT. The ends were cut back, 0 bases at V and 2 bases at J, with 23 bases in the middle.

The V call is TRBV7-9, the J call TRBJ2-3, with TRBD1 matching over 9 bases. CDR1 and CDR2 (germline): SEHNR, FQNEAQ (reference sequence). The CDR3 contains 15 residues. Trimming cost V 3 bases and J 2 bases; bases outside gene matches: 3. Here the CDR3 DNA reads TGTGCCAGCAGCTTCCGGACAGGGGACACAGATACGCAGTATTTT. Its protein product is CASSFRTGDTDTQYF. Full variable domain (missing parts from reference TRBV7-9 and TRBJ2-3): DTGVSQNPRHKITKRGQNVTFRCDPISEHNRLYWYRQTLGQGPEFLTYFQNEAQLEKSRLLSDRFSAERPKGSFSTLEIQRTEQGDSAMYLCASSFRTGDTDTQYFGPGTRLTVL.

The chain joins TRBV20-1 to TRBJ2-7; TRBD2 might be the D (6 bases). This CDR3 has 10 residues. Looked up from germline, CDR1 is DFQATT and CDR2 is SNEGSKA (reference sequence). The chain's CDR3 is CTAWEDEQYF. CDR3 nucleotides: TGCACGGCCTGGGAGGACGAGCAGTACTTC.

The chain couples TRBV28 to TRBJ2-5; possible D gene TRBD1, 6 bases. V lost 6 bases to trimming and J lost 2 bases, with 10 bases between them. Germline V gives CDR1 MDHEN, CDR2 SYDVKM. CDR3 length equals 13 residues. The CDR3, as DNA: TGTGCCAGCAGACCCGACAGGCAAGAGACCCAGTACTTC. This sequence encodes CASRPDRQETQYF. Full variable domain (missing parts from reference TRBV28 and TRBJ2-5): DVKVTQSSRYLVKRTGEKVFLECVQDMDHENMFWYRQDPGLGLRLIYFSYDVKMKEKGDIPEGYSVSREKKERFSLILESASTNQTSMYLCASRPDRQETQYFGPGTRLLVL.

The DNA of the CDR3 is TGTGCCAGCAGTTTGGACCCCCGGAGGTGGACAGATACGCAGTATTTT. Translation: CASSLDPRRWTDTQYF. This chain connects TRBV28 to TRBJ2-3; perhaps TRBD2 as D (5 bases). In germline, CDR1 is MDHEN, CDR2 SYDVKM. V was clipped by 3 bases and J by 3 bases, with 16 bases between them. The CDR3 totals 16 residues.

This clone was seen once. This rearrangement joins TRBV9 to TRBJ2-3; 10 bases are shared with TRBD2. Trimming cost V 2 bases and J 3 bases; bases outside gene matches: 6. Germline V CDR1 and CDR2: SGDLS, YYNGEE. The length of the CDR3 is 16 residues. CDR3 DNA: TGTGCCAGCAGCGTGGGAAGCGGGGGGGTGACAGATACGCAGTATTTT. Translated: CASSVGSGGVTDTQYF. The whole variable domain, filled in from reference TRBV9 and TRBJ2-3, reads DSGVTQTPKHLITATGQRVTLRCSPRSGDLSVYWYQQSLDQGLQFLIQYYNGEERAKGNILERFSAQQFPDLHSELNLSSLELGDSALYFCASSVGSGGVTDTQYFGPGTRLTVL.

The chain has TRBV27 and TRBJ2-3; tentative D call: TRBD1 (5 bases). The V gene lost 5 bases and the J gene lost 7 bases, with 16 bases spanning the gap. CDR3 length: 14 residues. Germline CDR1 MNHEY, CDR2 SMNVEV (reference sequence). The DNA for the CDR3 is TGTGCCAGCAGTGAAAGCAGGGTGGTAAATACGCAGTATTTT. This translates into CASSESRVVNTQYF.

This chain joins TRBV7-2 and TRBJ2-7; tentatively, D is TRBD1 (6 bases). Germline V gene data show CDR1 as SGHTA and CDR2 as FQGNSA. The CDR3 totals 18 residues. Deletions cut 4 bases from V and 2 bases from J, with 24 bases between. The CDR3 DNA reads as TGTGCCAGCAGCTCCCAAGGGGGAGTCTGGGGGTCCCCCTACGAGCAGTACTTC. Amino acid sequence: CASSSQGGVWGSPYEQYF.

This clone came up many times. The chain has TRBV30 and TRBJ1-6; D unresolved. Germline loops: CDR1 GTSNPN, CDR2 SVGIG (reference sequence). CDR3 size: 14 residues. The V gene lost 2 bases and the J gene lost 5 bases, with 10 bases spanning the gap. The CDR3 region has the DNA TGTGCCTGGAGTTTGGCGGAGAATAATTCACCCCTCCACTTT. Translation: CAWSLAENNSPLHF.

This chain uses TRBV7-2 with TRBJ2-1; D uncertain. Germline-derived CDR1 and CDR2 are SGHTA and FQGNSA. The CDR3 covers 12 residues. The V end lost 1 base, the J end lost 12 bases, and 10 bases lay between the germline ends. The chain's CDR3 is CASSLEGRRQFF. In DNA form, the CDR3 reads TGTGCCAGCAGCTTAGAGGGTCGTCGGCAGTTCTTC.

The rearrangement links TRBV7-2 to TRBJ2-7; 7 bases are a match to TRBD1. V lost 1 base, J lost 3 bases, and 6 bases stayed unmatched. Germline V CDR1 and CDR2: SGHTA, FQGNSA. This CDR3 is 15 amino acids long. CDR3: CASSLVVPGGYEQYF. Written as DNA, the CDR3 is TGTGCCAGCAGCTTAGTTGTCCCAGGGGGCTACGAGCAGTACTTC.